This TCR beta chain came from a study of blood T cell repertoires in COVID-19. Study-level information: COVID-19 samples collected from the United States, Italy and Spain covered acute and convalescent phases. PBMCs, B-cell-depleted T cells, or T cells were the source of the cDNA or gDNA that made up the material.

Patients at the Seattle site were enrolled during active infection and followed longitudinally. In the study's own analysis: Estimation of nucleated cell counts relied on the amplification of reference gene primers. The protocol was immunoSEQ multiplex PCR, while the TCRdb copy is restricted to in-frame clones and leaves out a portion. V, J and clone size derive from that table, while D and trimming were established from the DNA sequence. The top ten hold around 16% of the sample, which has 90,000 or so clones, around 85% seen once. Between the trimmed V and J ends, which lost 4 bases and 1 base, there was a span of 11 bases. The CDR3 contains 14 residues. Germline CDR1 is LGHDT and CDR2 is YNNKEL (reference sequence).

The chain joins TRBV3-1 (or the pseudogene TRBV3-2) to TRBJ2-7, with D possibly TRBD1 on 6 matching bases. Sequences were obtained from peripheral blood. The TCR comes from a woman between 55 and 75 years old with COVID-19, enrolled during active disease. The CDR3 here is CASSLNTGSYEQYF. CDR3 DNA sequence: TGTGCCAGCAGCCTAAATACAGGGTCCTACGAGCAGTACTTC.